This T cell receptor beta chain is drawn from a study of beta chain features in type 1 diabetes. Concerning this clone: Its antigen is currently unknown.

Overall study findings and caveats: People with Type 1 diabetes carried modestly yet significantly shorter TCRB CDR3s in all four CD4+ subsets.

The V gene's germline CDR1 is GTSNPN and CDR2 SVGIG (reference sequence). This CDR3 is 12 amino acids long. All of the isolated RNA was reverse transcribed, so expressed TCRB transcripts were sequenced. Profiling relied on immunoSEQ multiplex PCR, and the TCRdb table lists in-frame clones only, not all of them. The sample contains 500,000 to 800,000 clones, around 12% of which appear only once. The source of this sequence is a young man with type 1 diabetes. The sample taken for sequencing was naive CD4+ T cells from blood. V gene TRBV30 combines with J gene TRBJ2-5; tentative D call: TRBD1 (6 bases). The end of the DNA is better explained by TRBJ2-7, so the J call may be wrong. The CDR3 spells CAWMDRNYEQYF. The CDR3 DNA reads as TGTGCCTGGATGGACAGAAACTACGAGCAGTACTTC.